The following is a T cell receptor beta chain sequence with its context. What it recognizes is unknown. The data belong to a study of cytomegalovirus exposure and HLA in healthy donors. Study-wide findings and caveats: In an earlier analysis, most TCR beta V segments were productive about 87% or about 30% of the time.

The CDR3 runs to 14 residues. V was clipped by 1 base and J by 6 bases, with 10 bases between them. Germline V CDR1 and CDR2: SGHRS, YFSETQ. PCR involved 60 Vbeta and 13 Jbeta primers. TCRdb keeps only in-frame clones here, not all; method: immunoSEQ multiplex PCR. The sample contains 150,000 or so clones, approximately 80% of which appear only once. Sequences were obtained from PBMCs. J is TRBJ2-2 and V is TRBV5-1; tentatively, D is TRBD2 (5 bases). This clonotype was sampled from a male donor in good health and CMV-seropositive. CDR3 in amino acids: CASSLSSSPGELFF. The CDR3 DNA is TGCGCCAGCAGCTTGTCTAGCAGCCCCGGGGAGCTGTTTTTT.